The source of this T cell receptor beta chain is a study of blood T cell repertoires in COVID-19. In the study overall: The United States, Italy and Spain were the sources of the acute and convalescent COVID-19 samples. PBMCs, B-cell-depleted T cells, or T cells provided the cDNA or gDNA that made up the material.

Under the authors' procedure: It was from reference gene primer amplification that nucleated cell counts were estimated. Clones were sequenced by immunoSEQ multiplex PCR, and TCRdb holds only the in-frame ones, with some missing. V and J calls and clone size are copied from that table; D and trimming were computed from the DNA. The sample includes about 89,000 clones, around three quarters of them seen just once. The CDR3 contains 14 residues. V lost 5 bases to trimming and J lost 7 bases, with 17 bases between them. Germline V gene sequence: CDR1 LNHDA, CDR2 SQIVND (reference sequence). This TCR came from a woman aged 80 or older with acute or convalescent COVID-19. The sequencing sample was made of peripheral blood. This chain joins TRBV19 and TRBJ1-2, with TRBD1 as a possible D gene (6 bases). The CDR3 here is CASSPWGRGSGYTF. The CDR3 DNA reads as TGTGCCAGTAGTCCATGGGGCAGGGGAAGTGGCTACACCTTC.